The next 24 T cell receptor beta chains were all read from a single sample in a study of CD8+CD57+ T cells in acquired aplastic anemia. The study profiled TCR beta VDJ and CDR3 using genomic DNA as template. TCRdb reprocessed the reads with MiXCR, giving one entry per CDR3 protein. The data hold 270,000 or so distinct CDR3 sequences, with about 80% observed a single time. Patients chosen for sequencing had shown CD8+CD57+ cell expansion by flow cytometry. Sample: sorted CD4+, CD8+, or CD8+CD57+ T cells (not recorded which) from PBMCs. These receptor sequences come from a human donor with aplastic anemia.

The chain links TRBV9 to TRBJ2-7; 12 bases fit TRBD2. The CDR3 runs 18 residues. Germline CDR1 is SGDLS and CDR2 is YYNGEE. The V and J ends lost 4 bases and 1 base, in that order; junction bases with no gene match: 12. CDR3 DNA: TGTGCCAGCAGCTTTGGACTAGCGGGGACAGATCTTTCCTACGAGCAGTACGTC. As protein: CASSFGLAGTDLSYEQYV.

Remarks on this clonotype: The germline gene is not matched at one end of the junction; a read error may be the cause. The rearrangement links TRBV7-8 to TRBJ2-1; TRBD2 might be the D (5 bases). The V gene's germline CDR1 is SGHVS and CDR2 FQNEAQ. There are 16 residues in the CDR3. CDR3 in amino acids: CASSLAGARYSNDQFF. The CDR3 DNA is TGTGCCAGCAGCTTAGCGGGAGCTCGTTATTCCAATGATCAGTTCTTC.

Regarding this clonotype: It is likely a read error, because the conserved phenylalanine at the end of the CDR3 is missing. No DNA is shown, since the ends of the CDR3 on it are uncertain; the CDR3 is the one TCRdb lists. The chain joins TRBV7-2 to TRBJ2-5; no DNA check was done on the table's D call, TRBD2. Counting both end residues, the CDR3 totals 15 amino acids. Germline CDR1 and CDR2: SGHTA and FQGNSA. CDR3 sequence: CASSLAGGADTQYYS.

Regarding this clonotype: A read error is likely, as this CDR3 ends without the conserved phenylalanine or tryptophan. The rearrangement joins TRBV7-3 to TRBJ2-3; D might be TRBD1 (5 bases). The CDR3 runs to 12 residues. Trimming took 5 bases from V and 8 from J, leaving 11 bases between them. Germline-derived CDR1 and CDR2 are SGHTA and FQGTGA. In DNA, the CDR3 is TGTGCCAGCAGCGTAGGGGCAGGTACGCAGTATTAT. Its translation: CASSVGAGTQYY.

The chain is built from TRBV2 and TRBJ1-1, with 7 nucleotides matching TRBD1. Germline V gene lookup returns CDR1 SNHLY and CDR2 FYNNEI. This CDR3 has 15 amino acids. Trimming cost V 6 bases and J 4 bases; bases outside gene matches: 11. CDR3 residues: CASRLGVTGTTEAFF. Here the CDR3 DNA reads TGTGCCAGCAGGTTAGGTGTGACAGGGACCACTGAAGCTTTCTTT.

The gene calls are TRBV7-6 and TRBJ2-3; maybe TRBD1 (6 bases). From germline, CDR1 is SGHVS and CDR2 FNYEAQ. V lost 3 bases to trimming and J lost 6 bases, with 13 bases between them. CDR3 length: 14 amino acids. The CDR3, as DNA: TGTGCCAGCAGCTTCACGACAGGTCCCGATACGCAGTATTTT. This translates into CASSFTTGPDTQYF.

This clonotype has at least ten counts. This chain connects TRBV19 to TRBJ2-1; unclear D gene. The ends were cut back, 10 bases at V and 5 bases at J, with 15 bases in the middle. The germline V gene has CDR1 LNHDA and CDR2 SQIVND (reference sequence). This CDR3 spans 13 amino acids. The CDR3 nucleotides are TGTGCCACTAATCGTCCACCCCACAATGAGCAGTTCTTC. As protein: CATNRPPHNEQFF.

In its sample, this clonotype was seen a few times. Written as DNA, the CDR3 is TGTGCCAGCAGCGGGGATGGGGGGATCCATGAGCAGTTCTTC. It specifies CASSGDGGIHEQFF. V gene TRBV9 combines with J gene TRBJ2-1; weak D call: TRBD2 (6 bases). This CDR3 region has 14 residues. The ends were cut back, 3 bases at V and 8 bases at J, with 15 bases in the middle. CDR1 is SGDLS and CDR2 is YYNGEE in the germline V gene.

On this clonotype itself: Since no conserved phenylalanine or tryptophan closes the CDR3, a read error is the likely cause. The DNA is left out, because the CDR3 cannot be placed on it with certainty; the CDR3 is given as TCRdb lists it. CDR3 residues: CASGDGGTGTPYFFP. J is TRBJ1-1 and V is TRBV2; TRBD1 is taken as the D call from the table, unchecked against the DNA. Counting both end residues, the CDR3 totals 15 amino acids. The V gene's germline CDR1 is SNHLY and CDR2 FYNNEI.

A word on this clonotype: Relative to the germline gene, one junction end is altered; a read error may explain this. The rearrangement joins TRBV19 to TRBJ1-1; D is uncertain. The V gene's germline CDR1 is LNHDA and CDR2 SQIVND (reference sequence). The CDR3 spans 15 residues. CDR3 sequence: CASSLAITAYTEHFF. DNA for the CDR3: TGTGCCAGTAGTTTAGCTATCACAGCCTACACTGAACATTTCTTC.

This clonotype was detected once. J is TRBJ2-1 and V is TRBV7-9, with a possible D match to TRBD2 (5 bases). Trimming removed 5 bases from V and 11 bases from J, with 25 bases in between. Germline-derived CDR1 and CDR2 are SEHNR and FQNEAQ (reference sequence). The CDR3 runs 16 residues. CDR3 coding DNA: TGTGCCAGCAGCCATGAGGGCGATACCTGCAAGGATCAGCAGTTCTTC. Protein: CASSHEGDTCKDQQFF.

The rearrangement uses TRBV7-9 and TRBJ1-2; D not resolved. V lost 5 bases, J lost 6 bases, and 7 bases lay in between. CDR1 and CDR2 (germline): SEHNR, FQNEAQ (reference sequence). The CDR3 contains 11 residues. This CDR3 is CASSSWDGYTF. DNA for the CDR3: TGTGCCAGCAGCAGTTGGGATGGCTACACCTTC.

This clonotype was recorded only once. The rearrangement uses TRBV19 and TRBJ2-1; TRBD2 agrees at 7 bases. Germline loops: CDR1 LNHDA, CDR2 SQIVND (reference sequence). The CDR3 length is 16 residues. The junction had 19 bases not matched to a gene; V was cut back by 1 base and J by 16 bases. The CDR3 is CASSIASGADHDEFFF. CDR3 coding DNA: TGTGCCAGTAGTATAGCTAGCGGAGCCGATCATGATGAGTTCTTCTTC. The full variable domain, rest sourced from reference TRBV19 and TRBJ2-1, is DGGITQSPKYLFRKEGQNVTLSCEQNLNHDAMYWYRQDPGQGLRLIYYSQIVNDFQKGDIAEGYSVSREKKESFPLTVTSAQKNPTAFYLCASSIASGADHDEFFFGPGTRLTVL.

The chain is built from TRBV5-6 and TRBJ2-1, with D tentatively TRBD1 (5 bases). Germline V gene sequence: CDR1 SGHDT, CDR2 YYEEEE. V gave up 0 bases and J gave up 5 bases, with 9 bases separating them. There are 14 residues in the CDR3. The DNA for the CDR3 is TGTGCCAGCAGCTTGGGGACATACAACAATGAGCAGTTCTTC. The encoded protein is CASSLGTYNNEQFF.

The rearrangement joins TRBV7-9 to TRBJ2-1; 8 nucleotides line up with TRBD1. V was pared by 4 bases and J by 7 bases, with 3 bases of the junction left unmatched. Germline-derived CDR1 and CDR2 are SEHNR and FQNEAQ (reference sequence). The CDR3 is 13 residues long. This chain's CDR3 is CASSSGQGNEQFF. The DNA for the CDR3 is TGTGCCAGCAGCTCCGGACAGGGTAATGAGCAGTTCTTC.

This clonotype was seen only once. A read error may account for a junction end that differs from germline. The chain uses TRBV7-2 and TRBJ2-3; no firm D call. The CDR3 has 14 amino acids. CDR1 is SGHTA, CDR2 FQGNSA, per germline. CDR3 in DNA: TGTGCCAGCAGCTTTGCTCCAGACCGGGCAGCCCTTTACTTT. It codes for CASSFAPDRAALYF.

Remarks on this clonotype: The junction does not match germline at one end; this may be a read error. The chain carries TRBV7-8 and TRBJ2-3; a possible D gene is TRBD2 (5 bases). The CDR3 contains 14 residues. CDR1 and CDR2 from the germline V gene are SGHVS and FQNEAQ. CDR3 sequence reads: CASSLAGSPWEQYF. CDR3 DNA: TGTGCCAGCAGCTTAGCGGGCAGTCCGTGGGAGCAGTACTTT.

This rearrangement joins TRBV20-1 to TRBJ1-2; D is ambiguous. The CDR3 loop spans 11 amino acids. The germline CDR1 and CDR2 sequences are DFQATT and SNEGSKA (reference sequence). V dropped 3 bases and J dropped 4 bases, with 6 bases sitting between them. The chain's CDR3 is CSARAGYGYTF. As DNA, the CDR3 is TGCAGTGCTAGGGCCGGCTATGGCTACACCTTC.

The V and J genes are TRBV7-8 and TRBJ2-1; D ambiguous. V shed 5 bases and J shed 4 bases, with 9 bases lying between them. The V gene's germline CDR1 is SGHVS and CDR2 FQNEAQ. The CDR3 loop spans 13 amino acids. CDR3 DNA sequence: TGTGCCAGCAGCGAACGCAGTTACAATGAGCAGTTCTTC. It codes for CASSERSYNEQFF.

This chain connects TRBV2 to TRBJ1-2, with TRBD1 as a possible D gene (5 bases). Trimming removed 3 bases from V and 14 bases from J, with 19 bases in between. This CDR3 has 13 residues. Germline values: CDR1 SNHLY, CDR2 FYNNEI. The CDR3 reads CASSDGGAHEQTF. Here the CDR3 DNA reads TGTGCCAGCAGTGATGGCGGGGCACATGAGCAGACCTTC.

The rearrangement links TRBV7-6 to TRBJ2-1; D is perhaps TRBD1 (6 bases). The CDR3 runs 16 residues. Germline-derived CDR1 and CDR2 are SGHVS and FNYEAQ. V was pared by 2 bases and J by 9 bases, with 20 bases between. The CDR3 reads CASSLHHGTKKTEQFF. The CDR3 DNA reads TGTGCCAGCAGCTTACATCACGGGACAAAAAAGACTGAGCAGTTCTTC.

This clonotype has just a few counts. This sequence joins TRBV6-1 and TRBJ1-2; 7 bases fit TRBD1. The CDR3 consists of 16 residues. Losses at the gene ends were 6 bases for V and 2 bases for J; bases not matched to a gene: 12. Germline CDR1 MNHNS, CDR2 SASEGT. Here the CDR3 DNA reads TGTGCCAGCAGCTTAGATCTGACAGGGTCAAACTATGGCTACACCTTC. Its translation: CASSLDLTGSNYGYTF.

This clonotype was seen only a few times. One junction end does not reproduce the germline sequence, and a read error may be involved. V usage is TRBV11-3 and J usage is TRBJ2-5, with D possibly being TRBD2 (5 bases). This CDR3 comprises 13 residues. Looked up from germline, CDR1 is SGHNT and CDR2 is YENEEA. The CDR3 bases are TGCGCCAGCAGCCTCCACTTGGGAGAGACCCAGCACTTC. It codes for CASSLHLGETQHF.

A note on this clonotype: The conserved final phenylalanine or tryptophan is absent from the CDR3, which likely points to a read error. The chain couples TRBV11-3 to TRBJ2-5; a possible D gene is TRBD1 (5 bases). CDR3 length: 12 amino acids. The germline V gene encodes CDR1 SGHNT and CDR2 YENEEA. The DNA for the CDR3 is TGTGCCGGCAGCTTGGATCGGGCAGGGCAGTACGAA. Its translation is CAGSLDRAGQYE.